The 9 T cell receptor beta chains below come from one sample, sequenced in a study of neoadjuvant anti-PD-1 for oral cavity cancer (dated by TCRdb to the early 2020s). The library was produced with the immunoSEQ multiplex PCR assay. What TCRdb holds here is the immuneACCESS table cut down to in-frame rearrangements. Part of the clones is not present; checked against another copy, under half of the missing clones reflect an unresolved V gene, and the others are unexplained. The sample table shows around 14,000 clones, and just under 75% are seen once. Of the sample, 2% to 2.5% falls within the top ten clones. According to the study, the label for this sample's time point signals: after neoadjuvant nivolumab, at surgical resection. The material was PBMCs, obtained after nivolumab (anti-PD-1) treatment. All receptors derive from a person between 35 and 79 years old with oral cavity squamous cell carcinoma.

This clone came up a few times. The CDR3 coding sequence is TGTGCCAGCAGTGAATCCAGGGGCAGCAATCAGCCCCAGCATTTT. It is translated as CASSESRGSNQPQHF. This chain joins TRBV6-1 and TRBJ1-5, with a tentative D call TRBD1 (6 bases). The CDR3 totals 15 residues. From germline, CDR1 is MNHNS and CDR2 SASEGT. The V and J ends lost 2 bases and 1 base respectively, with 9 bases between them.

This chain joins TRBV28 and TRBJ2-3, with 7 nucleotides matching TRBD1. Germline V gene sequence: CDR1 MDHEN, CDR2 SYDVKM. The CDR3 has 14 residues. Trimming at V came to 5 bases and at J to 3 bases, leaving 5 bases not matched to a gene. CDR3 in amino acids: CASSKRQGTDTQYF. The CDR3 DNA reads TGTGCCAGCAGTAAAAGACAGGGAACAGATACGCAGTATTTT.

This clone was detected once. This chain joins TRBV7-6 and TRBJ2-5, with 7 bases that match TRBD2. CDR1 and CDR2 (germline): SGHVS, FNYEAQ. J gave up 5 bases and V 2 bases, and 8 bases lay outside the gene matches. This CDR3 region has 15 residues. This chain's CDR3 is CASSLMWAAGETQYF. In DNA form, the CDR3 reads TGTGCCAGCAGCTTAATGTGGGCAGCGGGGGAGACCCAGTACTTC.

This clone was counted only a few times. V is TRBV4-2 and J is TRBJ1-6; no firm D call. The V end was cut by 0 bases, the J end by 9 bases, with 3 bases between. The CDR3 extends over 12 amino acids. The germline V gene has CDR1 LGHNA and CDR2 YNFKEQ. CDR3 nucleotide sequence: TGTGCCAGCAGCCAAGAGGTTTCACCCCTCCACTTT. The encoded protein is CASSQEVSPLHF.

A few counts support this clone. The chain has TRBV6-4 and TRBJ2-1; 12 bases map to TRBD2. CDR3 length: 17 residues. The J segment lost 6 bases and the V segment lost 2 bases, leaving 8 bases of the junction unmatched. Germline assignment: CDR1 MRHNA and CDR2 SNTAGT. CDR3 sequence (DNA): TGTGCCAGCAGTGACGTGGGGCTAGCGGGAGGGCGCAATGAGCAGTTCTTC. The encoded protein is CASSDVGLAGGRNEQFF.

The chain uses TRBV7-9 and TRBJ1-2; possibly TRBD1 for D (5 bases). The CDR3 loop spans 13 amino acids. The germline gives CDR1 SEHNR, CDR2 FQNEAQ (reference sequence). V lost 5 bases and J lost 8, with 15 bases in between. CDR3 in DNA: TGTGCCAGCAGCGGGACGGCGGGCGGAGGCTACACCTTC. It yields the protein CASSGTAGGGYTF. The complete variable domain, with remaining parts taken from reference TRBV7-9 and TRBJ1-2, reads DTGVSQNPRHKITKRGQNVTFRCDPISEHNRLYWYRQTLGQGPEFLTYFQNEAQLEKSRLLSDRFSAERPKGSFSTLEIQRTEQGDSAMYLCASSGTAGGGYTFGSGTRLTVV.

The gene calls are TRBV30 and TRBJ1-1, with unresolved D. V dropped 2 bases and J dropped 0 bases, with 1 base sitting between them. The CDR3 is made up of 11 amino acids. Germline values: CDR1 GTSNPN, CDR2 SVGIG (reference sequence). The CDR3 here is CAWSMNTEAFF. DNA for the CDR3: TGTGCCTGGAGTATGAACACTGAAGCTTTCTTT.

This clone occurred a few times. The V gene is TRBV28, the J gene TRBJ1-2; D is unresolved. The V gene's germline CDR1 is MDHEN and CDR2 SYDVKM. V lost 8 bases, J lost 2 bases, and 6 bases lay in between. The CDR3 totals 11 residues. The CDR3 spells CASAQNYGYTF. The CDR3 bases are TGTGCCAGCGCACAGAACTATGGCTACACCTTC.

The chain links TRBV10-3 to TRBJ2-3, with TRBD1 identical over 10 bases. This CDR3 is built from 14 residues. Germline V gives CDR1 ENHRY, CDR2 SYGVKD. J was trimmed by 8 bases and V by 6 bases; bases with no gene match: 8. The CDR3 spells CAIRTGGMKGTQYF. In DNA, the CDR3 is TGTGCCATCAGGACAGGGGGCATGAAAGGTACGCAGTATTTT.